The entry that follows covers one TCR beta chain sequence. This entry comes from a study of T cell responses to AZD1222 COVID-19 vaccine. CDR1 and CDR2 from the germline V gene are LNHDA and SQIVND (reference sequence). V lost 3 bases, J lost 0 bases, and 21 bases lay in between. The CDR3 covers 19 residues. Only in-frame clones appear in the TCRdb table, and some are missing; sequencing was by immunoSEQ multiplex PCR. Of approximately 190,000 clones in the sample, about 92% were seen once. The sequencing here drew on peripheral blood, taken on day 0 of AZD1222 vaccination. The chain uses TRBV19 and TRBJ1-5; the D gene is possibly TRBD1 (5 bases). This clonotype was obtained from an adult in good health. The CDR3 loop reads CASSILTSRAAYSNQPQHF. In DNA form, the CDR3 reads TGTGCCAGTAGTATTTTGACCTCCAGGGCGGCATATAGCAATCAGCCCCAGCATTTT. Looking up the rest from reference TRBV19 and TRBJ1-5 gives the full variable domain: DGGITQSPKYLFRKEGQNVTLSCEQNLNHDAMYWYRQDPGQGLRLIYYSQIVNDFQKGDIAEGYSVSREKKESFPLTVTSAQKNPTAFYLCASSILTSRAAYSNQPQHFGDGTRLSIL.